Described below is a single T cell receptor (beta chain) sequence and its context. Its cognate antigen is unknown. At one end the junction does not follow the germline gene, possibly because of a read error. Three rounds of nested PCR, following a modified ARM-PCR protocol, produced the TCRbeta library. TCRdb redid the calling of the multiplex PCR reads with MiXCR, one entry per CDR3 protein. Among approximately 68,000 distinct CDR3 sequences listed, roughly 72% were seen once. This sample's RNA came from whole unsorted tissue. Newly diagnosed lung cancer patients had thoracic surgery in China, August–November 2014, without prior chemotherapy. The data were obtained in a study of tumor and adjacent non-tumor tissue in lung cancer. Study results and caveats: Tumor tissue had significantly higher TCR diversity than normal lung. Tumor repertoires had a smaller top 100 clone share than normal lung.

The sequencing input was lung tumor tissue. The TCR sequence derives from a man in his fifties or sixties with non-small cell lung cancer.

The CDR3 loop is CATSFPQRDHNEQFF. CDR3 nucleotides: TGTGCCACGAGTTTCCCTCAGCGGGACCACAATGAACAGTTCTTC. V and J are TRBV12-3 or TRBV12-4 and TRBJ2-1; 7 bases match TRBD2. The CDR3 runs 15 residues.